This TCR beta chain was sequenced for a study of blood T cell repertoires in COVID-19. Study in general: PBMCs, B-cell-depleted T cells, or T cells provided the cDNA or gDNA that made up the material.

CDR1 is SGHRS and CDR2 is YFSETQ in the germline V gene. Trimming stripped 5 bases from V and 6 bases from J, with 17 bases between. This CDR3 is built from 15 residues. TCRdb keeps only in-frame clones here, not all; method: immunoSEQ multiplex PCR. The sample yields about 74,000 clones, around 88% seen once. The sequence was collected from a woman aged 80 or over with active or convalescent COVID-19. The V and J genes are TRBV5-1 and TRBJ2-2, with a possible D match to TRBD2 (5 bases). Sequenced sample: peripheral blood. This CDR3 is CASSSEVGISGELFF. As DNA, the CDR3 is TGCGCCAGCAGTTCCGAGGTCGGGATCTCCGGGGAGCTGTTTTTT.